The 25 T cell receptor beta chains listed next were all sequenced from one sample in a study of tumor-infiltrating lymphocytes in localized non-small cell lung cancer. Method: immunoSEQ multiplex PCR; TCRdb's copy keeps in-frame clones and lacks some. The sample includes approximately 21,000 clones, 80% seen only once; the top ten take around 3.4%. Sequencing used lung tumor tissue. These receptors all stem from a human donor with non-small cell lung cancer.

DNA for the CDR3: TGCGCCAGCAGCGACAGGGGGCGAAGCTATGGCTACACCTTC. Amino acids: CASSDRGRSYGYTF. This chain joins TRBV5-1 and TRBJ1-2, with TRBD1 matching over 10 bases. The CDR3 is made up of 14 amino acids. CDR1 and CDR2 from the germline V gene are SGHRS and YFSETQ. With V trimmed by 4 bases and J by 4 bases, 4 bases remained unmatched.

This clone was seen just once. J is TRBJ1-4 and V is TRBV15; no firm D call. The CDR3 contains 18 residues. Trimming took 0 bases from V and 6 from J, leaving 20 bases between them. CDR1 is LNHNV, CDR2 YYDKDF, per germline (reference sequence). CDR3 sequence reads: CATSRDPPGGTYYEKLFF. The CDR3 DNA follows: TGTGCCACCAGCAGAGATCCGCCGGGAGGCACTTACTATGAAAAACTGTTTTTT. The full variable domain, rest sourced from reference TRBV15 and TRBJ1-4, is DAMVIQNPRYQVTQFGKPVTLSCSQTLNHNVMYWYQQKSSQAPKLLFHYYDKDFNNEADTPDNFQSRRPNTSFCFLDIRSPGLGDTAMYLCATSRDPPGGTYYEKLFFGSGTQLSVL.

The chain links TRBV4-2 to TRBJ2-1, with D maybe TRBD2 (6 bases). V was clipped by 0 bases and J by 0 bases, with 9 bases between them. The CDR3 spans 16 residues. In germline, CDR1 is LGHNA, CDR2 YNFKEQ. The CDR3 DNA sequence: TGTGCCAGCAGCCAAGAAGTCGGGAGCTCCTACAATGAGCAGTTCTTC. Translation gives CASSQEVGSSYNEQFF.

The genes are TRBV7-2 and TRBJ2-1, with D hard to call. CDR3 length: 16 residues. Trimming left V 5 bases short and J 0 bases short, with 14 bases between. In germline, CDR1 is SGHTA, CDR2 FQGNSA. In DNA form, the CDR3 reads TGTGCCAGCAGCCTGCCTGCGTGGTCCTCCTACAATGAGCAGTTCTTC. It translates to CASSLPAWSSYNEQFF.

The CDR3 loop reads CASSNTRGSYEQYF. In DNA, the CDR3 is TGTGCCAGCAGCAACACACGGGGCTCCTACGAGCAGTACTTC. The chain combines TRBV6-5 with TRBJ2-7; D might be TRBD2 (5 bases). The CDR3 has 14 amino acids. V lost 6 bases to trimming and J lost 0 bases, with 12 bases between them. Germline V lookup: CDR1 MNHEY, CDR2 SVGAGI.

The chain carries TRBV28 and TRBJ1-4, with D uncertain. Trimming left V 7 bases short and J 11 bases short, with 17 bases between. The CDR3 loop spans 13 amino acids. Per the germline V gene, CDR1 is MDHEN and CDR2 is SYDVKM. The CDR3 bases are TGTGCCAGCAAACAAGTTTATTCTCAGAAACTGTTTTTT. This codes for CASKQVYSQKLFF.

The CDR3 is CASSLLQGRHTQYF. CDR3 in DNA: TGTGCCAGCAGTTTATTACAGGGGAGGCATACGCAGTATTTT. The rearrangement uses TRBV27 and TRBJ2-3; the D gene is possibly TRBD1 (7 bases). Germline V gives CDR1 MNHEY, CDR2 SMNVEV (reference sequence). Trimming shortened V by 1 base and J by 7 bases, and 12 bases separated the two germline ends. The CDR3 is 14 amino acids.

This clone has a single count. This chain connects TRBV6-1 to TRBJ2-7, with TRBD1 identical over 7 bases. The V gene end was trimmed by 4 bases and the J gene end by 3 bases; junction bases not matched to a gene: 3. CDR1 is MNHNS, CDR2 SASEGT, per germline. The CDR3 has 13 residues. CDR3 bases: TGTGCCAGCAGTGTGTCAGGGGGCTACGAGCAGTACTTC. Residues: CASSVSGGYEQYF.

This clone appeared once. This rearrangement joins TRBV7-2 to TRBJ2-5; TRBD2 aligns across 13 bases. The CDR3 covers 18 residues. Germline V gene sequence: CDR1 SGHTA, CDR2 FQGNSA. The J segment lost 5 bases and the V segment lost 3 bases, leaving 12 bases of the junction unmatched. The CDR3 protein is CASSFIGLAGDRGETQYF. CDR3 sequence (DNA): TGTGCCAGCAGCTTCATTGGACTAGCGGGAGACCGTGGGGAGACCCAGTACTTC.

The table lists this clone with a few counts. The CDR3 DNA follows: TGTGCCAGTAGTTTAGCGGGAGGATCCTTTGGGGAGCTGTTTTTT. Protein product: CASSLAGGSFGELFF. The chain combines TRBV19 with TRBJ2-2, with TRBD2 matching over 10 bases. The CDR3 has 15 residues. J was trimmed by 8 bases and V by 5 bases; bases with no gene match: 8. Germline V gives CDR1 LNHDA, CDR2 SQIVND (reference sequence).

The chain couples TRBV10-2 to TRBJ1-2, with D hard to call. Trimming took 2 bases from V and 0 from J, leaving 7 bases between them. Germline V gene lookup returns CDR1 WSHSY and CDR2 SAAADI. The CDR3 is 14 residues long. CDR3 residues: CASSENGANYGYTF. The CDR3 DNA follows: TGCGCCAGCAGTGAGAACGGAGCTAACTATGGCTACACCTTC.

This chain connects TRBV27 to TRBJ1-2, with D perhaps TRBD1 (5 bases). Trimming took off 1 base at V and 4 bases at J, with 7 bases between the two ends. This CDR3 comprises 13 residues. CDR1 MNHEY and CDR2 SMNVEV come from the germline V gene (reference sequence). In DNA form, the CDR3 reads TGTGCCAGCAGTTTATGGGGGAGCTATGGCTACACCTTC. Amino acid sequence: CASSLWGSYGYTF.

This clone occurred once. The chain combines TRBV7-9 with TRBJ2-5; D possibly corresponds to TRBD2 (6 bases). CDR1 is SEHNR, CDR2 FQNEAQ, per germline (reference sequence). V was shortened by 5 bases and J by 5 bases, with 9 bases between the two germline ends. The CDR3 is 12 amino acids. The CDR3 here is CASSQEGETQYF. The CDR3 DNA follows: TGTGCCAGCAGCCAGGAGGGGGAGACCCAGTACTTC.

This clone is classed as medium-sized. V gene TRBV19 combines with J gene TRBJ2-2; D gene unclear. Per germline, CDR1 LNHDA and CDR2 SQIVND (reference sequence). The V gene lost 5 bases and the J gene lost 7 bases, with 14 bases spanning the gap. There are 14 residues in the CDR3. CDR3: CASSLRWKGGELFF. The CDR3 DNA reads TGTGCCAGTAGTCTCCGGTGGAAAGGCGGGGAGCTGTTTTTT.

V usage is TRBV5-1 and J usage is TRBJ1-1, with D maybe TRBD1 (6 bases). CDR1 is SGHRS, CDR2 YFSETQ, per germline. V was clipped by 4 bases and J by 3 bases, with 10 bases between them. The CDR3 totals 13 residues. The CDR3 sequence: CASSKGGDTEAFF. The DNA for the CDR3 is TGCGCCAGCAGCAAGGGGGGGGACACTGAAGCTTTCTTT.

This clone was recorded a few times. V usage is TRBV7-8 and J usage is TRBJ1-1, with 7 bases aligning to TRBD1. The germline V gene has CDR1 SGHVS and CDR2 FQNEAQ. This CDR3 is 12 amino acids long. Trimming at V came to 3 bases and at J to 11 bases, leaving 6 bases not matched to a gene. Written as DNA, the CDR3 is TGTGCCAGCAGCTTTGGAGACAGGGCGGCTTTCTTT. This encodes CASSFGDRAAFF.

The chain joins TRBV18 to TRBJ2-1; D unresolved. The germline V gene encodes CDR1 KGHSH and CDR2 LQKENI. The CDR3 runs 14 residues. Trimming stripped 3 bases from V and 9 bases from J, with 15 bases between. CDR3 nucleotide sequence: TGTGCCAGCTCACCTTCTTTGGATGTGGCTGAGCAGTTCTTC. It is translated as CASSPSLDVAEQFF.

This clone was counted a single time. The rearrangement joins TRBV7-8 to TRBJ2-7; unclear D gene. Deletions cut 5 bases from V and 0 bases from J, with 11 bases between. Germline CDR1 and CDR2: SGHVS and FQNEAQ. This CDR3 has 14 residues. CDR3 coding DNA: TGTGCCAGCAGCCGGACGCAAAGCTCCTACGAGCAGTACTTC. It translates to CASSRTQSSYEQYF. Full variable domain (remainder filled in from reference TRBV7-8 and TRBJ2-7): GAGVSQSPRYKVAKRGQDVALRCDPISGHVSLFWYQQALGQGPEFLTYFQNEAQLDKSGLPSDRFFAERPEGSVSTLKIQRTQQEDSAVYLCASSRTQSSYEQYFGPGTRLTVT.

CDR3 in amino acids: CSAIGNEQFF. In DNA, the CDR3 is TGCAGTGCTATCGGAAATGAGCAGTTCTTC. The chain employs TRBV20-1 and TRBJ2-1; D remains unclear. V was trimmed by 4 bases and J by 7 bases, leaving 5 bases between them. The CDR3 is made up of 10 amino acids. Germline V CDR1 and CDR2: DFQATT, SNEGSKA (reference sequence).

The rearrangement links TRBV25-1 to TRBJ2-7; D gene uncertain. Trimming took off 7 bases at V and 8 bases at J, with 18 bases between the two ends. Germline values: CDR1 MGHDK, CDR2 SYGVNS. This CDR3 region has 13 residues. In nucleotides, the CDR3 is TGTGCCAGCAACACTGGCGGTCAAACTCAGCAGTACTTC. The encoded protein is CASNTGGQTQQYF.

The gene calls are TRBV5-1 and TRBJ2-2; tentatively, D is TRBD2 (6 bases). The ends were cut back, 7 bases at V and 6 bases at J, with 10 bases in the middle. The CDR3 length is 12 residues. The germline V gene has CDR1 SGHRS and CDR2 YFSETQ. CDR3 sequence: CASGSGAGELFF. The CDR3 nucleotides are TGCGCCAGCGGTTCGGGGGCCGGGGAGCTGTTTTTT.

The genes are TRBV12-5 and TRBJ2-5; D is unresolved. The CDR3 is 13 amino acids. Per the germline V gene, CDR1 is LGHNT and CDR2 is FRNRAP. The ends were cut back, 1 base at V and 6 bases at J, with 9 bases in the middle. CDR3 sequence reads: CASGLGFYQTQYF. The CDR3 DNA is TGTGCTAGTGGTTTGGGCTTCTATCAGACCCAGTACTTC.

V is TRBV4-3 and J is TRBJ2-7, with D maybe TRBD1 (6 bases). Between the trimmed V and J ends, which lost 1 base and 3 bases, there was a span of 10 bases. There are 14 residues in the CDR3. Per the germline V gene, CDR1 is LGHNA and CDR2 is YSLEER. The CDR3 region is CASSQAGESYEQYF. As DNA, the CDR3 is TGCGCCAGCAGCCAAGCAGGGGAAAGCTACGAGCAGTACTTC.

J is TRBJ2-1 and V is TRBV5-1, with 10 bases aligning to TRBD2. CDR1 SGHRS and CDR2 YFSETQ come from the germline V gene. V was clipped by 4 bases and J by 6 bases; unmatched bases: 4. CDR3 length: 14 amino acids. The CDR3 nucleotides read TGCGCCAGCAGCGAGGCTAGCGGGAGCAATGAGCAGTTCTTC. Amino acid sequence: CASSEASGSNEQFF. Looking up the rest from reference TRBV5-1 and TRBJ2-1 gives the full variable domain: KAGVTQTPRYLIKTRGQQVTLSCSPISGHRSVSWYQQTPGQGLQFLFEYFSETQRNKGNFPGRFSGRQFSNSRSEMNVSTLELGDSALYLCASSEASGSNEQFFGPGTRLTVL.

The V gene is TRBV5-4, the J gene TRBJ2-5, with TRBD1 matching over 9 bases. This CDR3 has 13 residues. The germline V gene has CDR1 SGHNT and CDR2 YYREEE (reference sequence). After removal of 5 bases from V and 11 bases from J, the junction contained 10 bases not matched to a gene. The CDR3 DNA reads TGTGCCAGCAGACAGGACAGGGGAAGGGAGCAGTACTTC. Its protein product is CASRQDRGREQYF.